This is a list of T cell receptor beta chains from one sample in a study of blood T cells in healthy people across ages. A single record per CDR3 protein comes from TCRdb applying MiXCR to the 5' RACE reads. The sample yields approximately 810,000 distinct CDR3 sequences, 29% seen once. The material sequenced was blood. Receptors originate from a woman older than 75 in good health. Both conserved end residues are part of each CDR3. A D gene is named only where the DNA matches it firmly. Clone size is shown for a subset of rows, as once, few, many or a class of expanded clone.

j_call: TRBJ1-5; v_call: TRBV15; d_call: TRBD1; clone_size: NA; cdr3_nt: TGTGCCACCAGCAGGGGACCTTCAGGGGGCCGGGGTGTTCAGGCTCAGCCCCAGCATTTT; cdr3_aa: CATSRGPSGGRGVQAQPQHF
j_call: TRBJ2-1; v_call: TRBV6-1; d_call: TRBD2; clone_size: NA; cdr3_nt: TGTGCCAGCAGTACTAGCGGGGAGGCCTACAATGAGCAGTTCTTC; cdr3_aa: CASSTSGEAYNEQFF
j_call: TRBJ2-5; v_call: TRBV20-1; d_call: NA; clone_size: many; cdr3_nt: TGCAGTGCTAGCCGACAGATAGAGACCCAGTACTTC; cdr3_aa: CSASRQIETQYF
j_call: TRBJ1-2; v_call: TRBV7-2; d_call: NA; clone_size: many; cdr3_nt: TGTGCCAGCAGCTTACAACGGGGAGGCTACACCTTC; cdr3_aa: CASSLQRGGYTF
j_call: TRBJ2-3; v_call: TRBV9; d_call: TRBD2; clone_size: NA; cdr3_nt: TGTGCCAGCAGCGTAGATAACGGGGGGGTCACAGATACGCAGTATTTT; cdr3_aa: CASSVDNGGVTDTQYF
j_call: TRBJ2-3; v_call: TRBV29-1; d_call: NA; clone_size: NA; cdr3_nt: TGCAGCGTCATTCCTATAGGGGGGGGCAAGGGGACGCAGTATTTT; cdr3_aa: CSVIPIGGGKGTQYF
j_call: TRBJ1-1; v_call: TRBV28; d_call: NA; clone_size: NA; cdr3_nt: TGTGCCAGCAGGGCGCGATTTGAAGCTTTCTTT; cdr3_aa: CASRARFEAFF
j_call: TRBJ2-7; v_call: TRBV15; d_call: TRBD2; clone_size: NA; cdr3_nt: TGTGCCACCAGCAGGCTTCGAGCGGGAGAAAGAATTCAGTACTTC; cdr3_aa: CATSRLRAGERIQYF
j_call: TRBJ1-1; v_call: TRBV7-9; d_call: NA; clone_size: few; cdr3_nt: TGTGCCAGCAGCTTAATAGGAAACGCTGAAGCTTTCTTT; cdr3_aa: CASSLIGNAEAFF
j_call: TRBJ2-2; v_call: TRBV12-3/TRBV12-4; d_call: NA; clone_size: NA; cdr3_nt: TGTGCCAACAGCTATCTACAGGGCGCCGGGGAGCTGTTTTTT; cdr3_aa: CANSYLQGAGELFF
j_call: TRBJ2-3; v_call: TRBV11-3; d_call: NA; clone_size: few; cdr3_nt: TGTGCCAGCAGCTCACCACTGAGCACAGATACGCAGTATTTT; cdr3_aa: CASSSPLSTDTQYF
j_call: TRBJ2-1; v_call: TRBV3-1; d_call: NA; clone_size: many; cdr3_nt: TGTGCCAGCCGTAAAAACTCCTACAATGAGCAGTTCTTC; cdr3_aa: CASRKNSYNEQFF
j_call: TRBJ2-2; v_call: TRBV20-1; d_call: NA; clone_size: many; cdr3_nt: TGCAGTGCTAGGTCTTGGACGGACAGATCGGGCACCGGGGAGCTGTTTTTT; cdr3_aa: CSARSWTDRSGTGELFF
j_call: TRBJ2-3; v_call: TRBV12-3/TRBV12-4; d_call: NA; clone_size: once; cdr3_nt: TGTGCCAGCAGTCCCCCGGCTAGCAGGGGGGGAGCAGATGTGCAGTATTTT; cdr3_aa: CASSPPASRGGADVQYF
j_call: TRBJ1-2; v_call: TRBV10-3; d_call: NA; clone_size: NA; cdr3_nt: TGTGCCATCAGTGGATCCGAAGTGGATGGCTACACCTTC; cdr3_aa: CAISGSEVDGYTF
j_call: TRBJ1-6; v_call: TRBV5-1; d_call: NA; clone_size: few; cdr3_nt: TGCGCCAGCAGCGCCGGACAGAGCTCCTATAATTCACCCCTCCACTTT; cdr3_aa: CASSAGQSSYNSPLHF
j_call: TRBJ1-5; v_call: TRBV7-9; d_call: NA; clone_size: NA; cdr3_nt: TGTGCCAGCAGCTTAGCCTACAGTGGCGATCAGCCCCAGCATTTT; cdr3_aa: CASSLAYSGDQPQHF
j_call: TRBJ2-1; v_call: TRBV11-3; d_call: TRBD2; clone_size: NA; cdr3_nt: TGTGCCAGCAGCTTAGTGGCGGGAGGGACCTACAATGAGCAGTTCTTC; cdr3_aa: CASSLVAGGTYNEQFF
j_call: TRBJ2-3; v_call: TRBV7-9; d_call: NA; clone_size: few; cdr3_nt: TGTGCCAGCAGCTTAGGGCTTTACACAGTACGTGCAGATACGCAGTATTTT; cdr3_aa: CASSLGLYTVRADTQYF
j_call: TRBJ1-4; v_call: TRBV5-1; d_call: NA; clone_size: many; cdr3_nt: TGCGCCAGCAGCTTGGGCCAACCGGGACGCAATGAAAAACTGTTTTTT; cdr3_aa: CASSLGQPGRNEKLFF
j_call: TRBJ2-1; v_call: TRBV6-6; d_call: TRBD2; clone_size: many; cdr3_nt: TGTGCCAGCAGCTCCACCGGGACTAGCAATGAGCAGTTCTTC; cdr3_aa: CASSSTGTSNEQFF
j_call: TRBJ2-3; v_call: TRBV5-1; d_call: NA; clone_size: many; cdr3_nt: TGCGCCAGCAGCCTGCTCAGCGGCGGGACAGATACGCAGTATTTT; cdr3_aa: CASSLLSGGTDTQYF
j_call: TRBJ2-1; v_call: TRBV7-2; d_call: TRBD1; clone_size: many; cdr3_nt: TGTGCCAGCAGCTTGGTCCGGACAGGTGAGCAGTTCTTC; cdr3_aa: CASSLVRTGEQFF
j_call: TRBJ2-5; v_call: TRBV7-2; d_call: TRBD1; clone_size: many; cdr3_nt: TGTGCCAGCAGGTGGACAGGGGAACCGGAGACCCAGTACTTC; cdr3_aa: CASRWTGEPETQYF
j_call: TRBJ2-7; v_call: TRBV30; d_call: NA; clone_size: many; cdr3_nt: TGTGCCTGGAGCCGGGGCGGGGCAGTCCCCTACGAGCAGTACTTC; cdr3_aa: CAWSRGGAVPYEQYF
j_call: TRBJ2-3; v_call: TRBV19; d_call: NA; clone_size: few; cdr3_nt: TGTGCCAGTCGGGAATACGGGGGACTGAATACGCAGTATTTT; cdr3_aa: CASREYGGLNTQYF
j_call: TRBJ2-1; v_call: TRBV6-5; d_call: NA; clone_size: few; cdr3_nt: TGTGCCAGCAGTTACGCTACCTACAACGGGCAGTTCTTC; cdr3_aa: CASSYATYNGQFF
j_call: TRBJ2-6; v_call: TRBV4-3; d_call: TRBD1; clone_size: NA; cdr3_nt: TGCGCCAGCAGCACAACAGGGGGGGGGGCCAACGTCCTGACTTTC; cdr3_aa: CASSTTGGGANVLTF
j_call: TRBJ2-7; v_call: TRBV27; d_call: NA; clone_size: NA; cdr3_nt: TGTGCCAGCAGTCCGTGGACTGGAGCCTACGAGCAGTACTTC; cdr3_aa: CASSPWTGAYEQYF
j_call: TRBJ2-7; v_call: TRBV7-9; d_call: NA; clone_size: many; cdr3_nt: TGTGCCAGCAGCTTAGGGCCCCGGTACGAGCAGTACTTC; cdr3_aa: CASSLGPRYEQYF
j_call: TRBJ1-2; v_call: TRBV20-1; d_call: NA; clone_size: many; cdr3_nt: TGCAGTGCTGGAGAACAGGGAGGCTATGGCTACACCTTC; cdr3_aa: CSAGEQGGYGYTF
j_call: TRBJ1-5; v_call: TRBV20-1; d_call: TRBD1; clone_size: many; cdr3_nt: TGCAGTGCTAGACCTGGACAGGCCCCTGATCAGCCCCAGCATTTT; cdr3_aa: CSARPGQAPDQPQHF
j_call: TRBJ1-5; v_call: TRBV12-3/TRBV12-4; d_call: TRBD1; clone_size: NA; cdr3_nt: TGTGCCAGCAGTTTAGCGGCGTATTTGGCCGAGGGGGCTAGCAATCAGCCCCAGCATTTT; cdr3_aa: CASSLAAYLAEGASNQPQHF
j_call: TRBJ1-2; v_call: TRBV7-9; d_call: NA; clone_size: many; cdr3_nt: TGTGCCAGCAGCCCATTTGGGGTCCGGGGCTACACCTTC; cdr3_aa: CASSPFGVRGYTF
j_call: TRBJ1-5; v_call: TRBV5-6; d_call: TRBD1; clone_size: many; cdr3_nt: TGTGCCAGCAGCTGGGGACAGGGTACGAAGAATCAGCCCCAGCATTTT; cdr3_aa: CASSWGQGTKNQPQHF
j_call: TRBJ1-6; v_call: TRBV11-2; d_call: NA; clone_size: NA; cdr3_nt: TGTGCCAGCAGCTTCCAACGGGTTTCGAATTCACCCCTCCACTTT; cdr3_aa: CASSFQRVSNSPLHF